This T cell receptor (beta chain) was profiled in a study of blood T cell repertoires in COVID-19. CDR1 is SGHRS, CDR2 YFSETQ, per germline. CDR3 length: 15 residues. Trimming shortened V by 0 bases and J by 2 bases, and 8 bases separated the two germline ends. Repertoires were generated with immunoSEQ multiplex PCR, while TCRdb's copy carries only in-frame clones and drops some. The sample contains some 130,000 clones, roughly 86% of which appear only once. Source material: peripheral blood. The clonotype originates from a human donor in a cohort sampled during active COVID-19. This chain links TRBV5-1 with TRBJ2-2; D possibly corresponds to TRBD1 (6 bases). The CDR3 is CASSLGQVNTGELFF. The DNA of the CDR3 is TGCGCCAGCAGCTTGGGACAGGTTAACACCGGGGAGCTGTTTTTT.